The present T cell receptor (beta chain) was sequenced within a study of cytomegalovirus exposure and HLA in healthy donors. At the time of sampling, donors were nominally healthy, though unrecorded immune exposures were likely. This clone was recorded only once. The primer mix had 60 Vbeta and 13 Jbeta primers. Only in-frame clones appear in the TCRdb table, and some are missing; sequencing was by immunoSEQ multiplex PCR. This table has 150,000 to 160,000 clones, about 68% appearing once. The sequenced material came from PBMCs. The receptor was derived from a man aged 30 to 39 in good health and CMV-seronegative.

The CDR3: CASSFGGRATYEQYF. Written as DNA, the CDR3 is TGTGCCAGCAGTTTTGGTGGCAGGGCTACCTACGAGCAGTACTTC. The chain uses TRBV28 and TRBJ2-7, with D tentatively TRBD1 (5 bases). Trimming removed 3 bases at V and 2 bases at J, with 14 bases between. This CDR3 region has 15 residues. Germline loops: CDR1 MDHEN, CDR2 SYDVKM.